Listed below are T cell receptor beta chains from one sample, sequenced in a study of blood T cell repertoires in COVID-19. Produced via immunoSEQ multiplex PCR; TCRdb's table is partial and in-frame only. The sample comprises over 350,000 clones, about 90% of which are singletons, and over 1.5% rests with the top ten. The sequencing input was PBMCs or T cells enriched from blood (not recorded which). All receptors derive from a woman aged 18-29 years with acute COVID-19. CDR3s include the opening cysteine and the closing phenylalanine or tryptophan. D genes are given only for firm matches. Expanded clones get a size class; other rows say once, few or many, or leave the size out.

TRBJ2-7 TRBV6-2/TRBV6-3 - TRBD2 CASSTGLAGSYEQYF TGTGCCAGCAGTACGGGACTAGCGGGCTCATACGAGCAGTACTTC
TRBJ1-4 TRBV5-5 - - CASSLVSGNEKLFF TGTGCCAGCAGCTTGGTGTCGGGGAATGAAAAACTGTTTTTT
TRBJ1-4 TRBV4-3 - TRBD1 CASSQDQRDRARRGEKLFF TGCGCCAGCAGCCAAGATCAGAGGGACAGGGCCCGAAGGGGTGAAAAACTGTTTTTT
TRBJ1-2 TRBV28 - TRBD1 CASSPRTGTDQYGYTF TGTGCCAGCAGTCCCAGGACAGGGACTGATCAATATGGCTACACCTTC
TRBJ1-2 TRBV6-5 - TRBD1 CASGPGTGAFYGYTF TGTGCCAGCGGTCCCGGGACAGGGGCTTTCTATGGCTACACCTTC
TRBJ1-1 TRBV7-9 - TRBD1 CASSPSTGVATEAFF TGTGCCAGCAGCCCCTCAACAGGGGTGGCCACTGAAGCTTTCTTT
TRBJ1-5 TRBV11-2 - - CASSLDLQENQPQHF TGTGCCAGCAGCTTAGATTTACAGGAAAATCAGCCCCAGCATTTT
TRBJ1-2 TRBV5-1 once - CASREQETYGYTF TGCGCCAGCAGAGAACAGGAGACTTATGGCTACACCTTC
TRBJ1-4 TRBV5-1 - TRBD1 CASSAGTGSNEKLFF TGCGCCAGCAGCGCCGGGACAGGCTCTAATGAAAAACTGTTTTTT
TRBJ1-2 TRBV9 once - CASSTRQDINYGYTF TGTGCCAGCAGCACCCGACAGGACATTAACTATGGCTACACCTTC
TRBJ1-2 TRBV3-1/TRBV3-2 - - CASSHKFGYSNYGYTF TGTGCCAGCAGCCATAAGTTCGGGTATTCTAACTATGGCTACACCTTC
TRBJ2-7 TRBV18 - TRBD1 CASSPFRDRGGYEQYF TGTGCCAGCTCACCCTTCCGGGACAGGGGAGGCTACGAGCAGTACTTC
TRBJ1-4 TRBV6-6 - - CASREQGDNEKLFF TGTGCCAGCAGGGAACAGGGAGATAATGAAAAACTGTTTTTT
TRBJ2-1 TRBV7-6 - - CASSLEQARSYNEQFF TGTGCCAGCAGCTTAGAACAGGCCCGCTCCTACAATGAGCAGTTCTTC
TRBJ2-7 TRBV6-5 - - CASSYDRSTYEQYF TGTGCCAGCAGTTATGACAGGAGCACCTACGAGCAGTACTTC
TRBJ2-7 TRBV5-4 - - CASRITVTSYEQYF TGTGCCAGCAGAATAACAGTGACCTCCTACGAGCAGTACTTC
TRBJ1-2 TRBV5-6 - - CASSVESGSPYGYTF TGTGCCAGCAGCGTTGAATCAGGGTCCCCTTATGGCTACACCTTC
TRBJ2-7 TRBV19 - TRBD1 CASGRGQGTYEQYF TGTGCCAGTGGTCGTGGACAGGGTACCTACGAGCAGTACTTC
TRBJ2-2 TRBV7-8 - - CASINLAADTGELFF TGTGCCAGCATTAATTTGGCGGCGGACACCGGGGAGCTGTTTTTT
TRBJ2-6 TRBV13 - - CASSQSGANVLTF TGTGCCAGCAGCCAATCTGGGGCCAACGTCCTGACTTTC
TRBJ1-2 TRBV7-9 - - CASSLVAVQGRYGYTF TGTGCCAGCAGCTTAGTAGCTGTCCAGGGGCGATATGGCTACACCTTC
TRBJ2-7 TRBV7-9 - TRBD2 CASSGLLAGDTYEQYF TGTGCCAGCAGCGGGCTACTAGCGGGCGATACCTACGAGCAGTACTTC
TRBJ1-5 TRBV7-2 - TRBD1 CASSAGTGPQPQHF TGTGCCAGCAGCGCCGGGACAGGCCCTCAGCCCCAGCATTTT
TRBJ1-4 TRBV7-9 - TRBD1 CASSEGTVNEKLFF TGTGCCAGCAGCGAAGGGACAGTAAATGAAAAACTGTTTTTT
TRBJ2-2 TRBV2 - - CASSEAGGNTGELFF TGTGCCAGCAGTGAAGCGGGAGGTAACACCGGGGAGCTGTTTTTT
TRBJ2-7 TRBV27 - TRBD2 CASKGSGGSYEQYF TGTGCCAGCAAGGGATCGGGGGGCTCCTACGAGCAGTACTTC
TRBJ1-2 TRBV5-4 - - CASSFGPQAANYGYTF TGTGCCAGCAGCTTTGGGCCCCAGGCTGCCAACTATGGCTACACCTTC
TRBJ2-2 TRBV6-1 - TRBD1 CASSERQGINTGELFF TGTGCCAGCAGTGAAAGACAGGGGATCAACACCGGGGAGCTGTTTTTT
TRBJ1-1 TRBV18 - - CASSRQEMNTEAFF TGTGCCAGCTCAAGACAGGAAATGAACACTGAAGCTTTCTTT
TRBJ2-1 TRBV27 - TRBD2 CASSLWTGGPGNEQFF TGTGCCAGCAGTTTATGGACGGGGGGGCCGGGAAATGAGCAGTTCTTC
TRBJ2-1 TRBV5-6 - TRBD2 CASSLSGGPAYNEQFF TGTGCCAGCAGCTTGAGCGGGGGGCCGGCCTACAATGAGCAGTTCTTC
TRBJ1-6 TRBV11-1 once - CASSPGDPYDSSPLHF TGTGCCAGCAGCCCAGGGGACCCGTACGACAGTTCACCCCTCCACTTT
TRBJ1-1 TRBV9 - - CASSVESQEAFF TGTGCCAGCAGCGTAGAGAGCCAAGAAGCTTTCTTT
TRBJ2-7 TRBV19 - TRBD1 CASSFGTPNRGQYF TGTGCCAGTAGTTTCGGGACACCGAACAGGGGGCAGTACTTC
TRBJ2-1 TRBV27 - TRBD1 CASSLRQGVYNEQFF TGTGCCAGCAGTTTACGACAGGGCGTCTACAATGAGCAGTTCTTC
TRBJ1-1 TRBV11-2 - - CASSLGRGGSSTEAFF TGTGCCAGCAGCTTAGGTCGGGGGGGCTCGAGTACTGAAGCTTTCTTT
TRBJ2-1 TRBV3-1/TRBV3-2 - TRBD1 CASSQDLAGTVLNEQFF TGTGCCAGCAGCCAAGACTTAGCCGGGACAGTTCTCAATGAGCAGTTCTTC
TRBJ2-3 TRBV6-4 once - CASSEQSGSTDTQYF TGTGCCAGCAGTGAACAGAGCGGGAGCACAGATACGCAGTATTTT
TRBJ1-5 TRBV7-2 - TRBD1 CASSPRQGGQPQHF TGTGCCAGCAGCCCTAGACAGGGAGGTCAGCCCCAGCATTTT
TRBJ2-5 TRBV5-1 - - CASSLVQGEAETQYF TGCGCCAGCAGCTTAGTACAGGGAGAAGCAGAGACCCAGTACTTC
TRBJ1-3 TRBV9 - - CASAYGDTIYF TGTGCCAGCGCGTATGGAGACACCATATATTTT
TRBJ2-3 TRBV19 - - CASSAQADTQYF TGTGCCAGTAGTGCCCAGGCCGATACGCAGTATTTT
TRBJ1-2 TRBV2 - - CASSLQDRMYTF TGTGCCAGCAGTCTGCAGGACAGAATGTACACCTTC
TRBJ2-2 TRBV3-1/TRBV3-2 once - CASSHTGLSHTGELFF TGTGCCAGCAGCCATACGGGACTCAGTCACACCGGGGAGCTGTTTTTT
TRBJ2-7 TRBV12-3/TRBV12-4 - - CASSLADRREQYF TGTGCCAGCAGTTTAGCGGACAGACGGGAGCAGTACTTC
TRBJ1-5 TRBV13 - - CASSLGQGGEQPQHF TGTGCCAGCAGCTTAGGCCAAGGGGGGGAACAGCCCCAGCATTTT
TRBJ2-6 TRBV18 - TRBD1 CASSSRQGAEAGANVLTF TGTGCCAGCTCATCAAGACAGGGGGCAGAAGCTGGGGCCAACGTCCTGACTTTC
TRBJ2-1 TRBV4-3 - TRBD1 CASSQGQGRSYEQFF TGCGCCAGCAGCCAGGGACAGGGGCGCTCCTATGAGCAGTTCTTC
TRBJ2-1 TRBV5-4 - TRBD2 CASSPESGLAGADEQFF TGTGCCAGCAGCCCGGAAAGTGGGCTAGCGGGAGCGGATGAGCAGTTCTTC
TRBJ2-7 TRBV5-6 - TRBD1 CASSLDPGGRWQYF TGTGCCAGCAGCTTGGACCCAGGGGGTAGGTGGCAGTACTTC
TRBJ2-7 TRBV7-2 - TRBD2 CASTPIAGARIEQYF TGTGCCAGCACACCCATAGCGGGGGCCCGGATCGAGCAGTACTTC
TRBJ2-7 TRBV6-5 - TRBD1 CASSYSGQGPYEQYF TGTGCCAGCAGTTACTCAGGACAGGGCCCGTACGAGCAGTACTTC
TRBJ2-7 TRBV7-8 - - CASSLIVGVAYEQYF TGTGCCAGCAGCTTAATTGTTGGAGTGGCCTACGAGCAGTACTTC
TRBJ1-3 TRBV7-2 - - CASSQRIGSSGNTIYF TGTGCCAGCAGCCAACGGATTGGGAGCTCTGGAAACACCATATATTTT